The entry that follows covers one TCR beta chain sequence. TCRdb called the RT-PCR reads again in MiXCR, with one record for every CDR3 protein. The table shows around 2,300 distinct CDR3 sequences, with under 90% occurring only once. The CDR3 sequence is 13 residues long. The V end was cut by 0 bases, the J end by 15 bases, with 15 bases between. The V gene's germline CDR1 is MGHRA and CDR2 YSYEKL. The data originate from a study of yellow fever vaccine responses in identical twins. This receptor was taken from a woman aged 18-29 years who received the yellow fever vaccine. The V gene is TRBV4-1, the J gene TRBJ2-1; unclear D gene. The material was T cells from blood (PBMCs), unsorted or a sorted subset (not recorded which), obtained before or after yellow fever vaccination (not recorded which). The CDR3 is CASSQERSERPFF. CDR3 sequence (DNA): TGCGCCAGCAGCCAAGAACGATCGGAGAGGCCGTTCTTC.